This T cell receptor (beta chain) was captured by sequencing in a study of graft-versus-host responses after intestinal transplantation. The wider study: All recipients were transplanted with multivisceral, liver-intestinal, or isolated intestinal grafts.

TCRdb's table, derived via immunoSEQ multiplex PCR, lists solely in-frame clones and lacks some. The sample carries approximately 89,000 clones, about 93% recorded once. Concerning this clone itself: Its matching antigen is unknown.

Germline V gene lookup returns CDR1 SGHAT and CDR2 FQNNGV. V dropped 4 bases and J dropped 3; count of bases not matched to a gene: 5. The CDR3 has 15 amino acids. Source: unstimulated CD4+ T cells sorted from spleen or lymph node cells, taken before intestinal transplant. The TCR was taken from a human donor who received an intestinal transplant. This chain uses TRBV11-2 with TRBJ2-1, with 8 bases fitting TRBD2. CDR3 region: CASSSAGTSYNEQFF. DNA for the CDR3: TGTGCCAGCAGCTCCGCCGGGACTAGCTACAATGAGCAGTTCTTC.